This TCR beta chain was obtained from a study of blood T cell repertoires in COVID-19 (dated by TCRdb to 2018 to 2021). General notes on the study: The collaborator samples originated in the United States, Italy and Spain and spanned the acute and convalescent phases of COVID-19. The material from the prospective study consisted of cDNA or gDNA derived from T cells, B-cell-depleted T cells, or PBMCs. The repertoires were released in a freely available public database meant as a resource for research on the immune response to SARS-CoV-2. The dataset comprised deeply sampled blood TCRbeta repertoires from subjects exposed to, actively infected with, or recovered from COVID-19. Nearly every sample came with metadata listing a de-identified subject ID, COVID-19 status, age in years and sex. Where available, HLA class I and class II types were taken from metadata supplied by the sample provider and were not determined by assay-based typing. The samples were drawn from two sources: the first 160 participants of the ongoing ImmuneRACE study, and 1,200 or so subjects contributed by 6 global collaborators. The study at large found these results: How much clinical and demographic metadata was included differed by source and by participant, and the metadata was provided uncurated.

TCRbeta CDR3 regions were amplified from genomic DNA using the immunoSEQ Assay, a bias-controlled multiplex PCR. Under the source paper's analysis protocol: Nucleated cell counts per sample were estimated from amplification of reference gene primers within the assay. To quantify the absolute abundance of each unique TCRbeta CDR3 rearrangement, sequence reads were collapsed and filtered. Productive Simpson clonality was computed per sample as the square root of Simpson's diversity index over productive rearrangements. TCRdb took over this immuneACCESS table, retaining in-frame rearrangements with V and J assigned. Such tables are incomplete; in checked studies, under half of the missing clones stem from an unresolved V gene, and the remainder is unexplained. Clone size and V and J calls were adopted from that table, with D and trimming inferred from the DNA. This sample is represented by around 180,000 clones; more than 65% of them were singletons. The ten largest clonotypes hold 17% of the sample.

With respect to this clone: This clone's antigen is unknown. It has no much larger one-base neighbor in the sample; base qualities were not kept.

In the prospective study, participants were roughly 18 to 95 years old, resided in about two dozen geographic areas of the United States, and were enrolled through a virtual design. In the prospective study, cohorts were assigned on the basis of participant-reported clinical history obtained from a screening survey and a study questionnaire. In the prospective study, whole blood, serum and a nasopharyngeal or oropharyngeal swab were collected from each participant by mobile phlebotomists. Participants in the prospective study had the option to provide additional blood draws and questionnaires over an approximately 2-month period. Blood samples from the prospective study were shipped frozen or at room temperature prior to DNA extraction. The sequencing sample was made of PBMCs or T cells enriched from blood (not recorded which). This receptor was taken from a woman aged 45 to 65 with acute COVID-19.

The CDR3 amino acid sequence is: CATSDLQPSGGLGEQFF. The DNA sequence is as follows: TGTGCCACCAGTGATTTGCAGCCTAGCGGGGGCCTCGGTGAGCAGTTCTTC. The rearranged segments are TRBV24-1 and TRBJ2-1, with TRBD2 identical over 10 junction bases. Reading from cysteine to phenylalanine, the CDR3 counts 17 amino acids. Of all the DNA, just the CDR3 is kept, 51 bases in frame from base 1. The germline V gene gives CDR1 as KGHDR and CDR2 as SFDVKD. The V end gives up 0 bases and the J end 9 bases, leaving 10 bases in the junction not matched to a gene.